The clone carrying this T cell receptor beta chain has a handful of counts. As yet, its antigen is unknown. Germline V gives CDR1 SGHTA, CDR2 FQGTGA. This CDR3 comprises 14 residues. Trimming removed 4 bases from V and 3 bases from J; junction bases left unmatched: 5. These data are taken from a study of regulatory T cells in long-lasting Graves disease. Study as a whole: Persistent cases were those of Graves' disease that involved over 5 years of antithyroid drugs with positive TSH receptor antibodies. Broader study findings: Between persistent patients, 2,500 to 3,500 public clonotypes were shared, exceeding the approximately 990 shared between new patients. Repertoires from persistent disease leaned toward TRBV28, TRBJ1-2 and TRBJ2-5.

Combining iRepertoire HTBI primers with Arm-PCR of CDR3 regions, the authors built TCR beta libraries. A single record per CDR3 protein comes from TCRdb applying MiXCR to the multiplex PCR reads. This sample yields about 470,000 distinct CDR3 sequences, of which 20% to 25% are seen a single time; less than 9% belongs to the top ten. The sample's time point: persistent/refractory GD, antithyroid drugs over 5 years with positive TRAb. Isolated PBMC RNA provided the starting material for the TCR library. Patients hailed from an endocrinology department in Xi'an, China. The material sequenced was peripheral blood mononuclear cells (PBMCs), taken when the disease was refractory, from a patient treated with antithyroid drugs. The chain links TRBV7-3 to TRBJ2-5; 7 bases agree with TRBD1. The clonotype comes from a female donor with Graves disease. The CDR3 bases are TGTGCCAGCAGCTCAGGGGACAGAGAAGAGACCCAGTACTTC. Translated, it gives CASSSGDREETQYF.